Shown below are 13 T cell receptor beta chains from a single sample sequenced in a study of Tregs in tolerant kidney transplant recipients. TCRdb's table, derived via immunoSEQ multiplex PCR, lists solely in-frame clones and lacks some. The sample lists around 85,000 clones; 80% to 95% were seen once. The specimen comprised Tregs from blood, sampled before the transplant. Receptor source: a human donor who received a combined kidney and bone marrow transplant.

This clone was recorded only once. The genes are TRBV7-9 and TRBJ1-1; D uncertain. The CDR3 is 13 amino acids. Germline V gene sequence: CDR1 SEHNR, CDR2 FQNEAQ (reference sequence). V was shortened by 5 bases and J by 1 base, with 8 bases between the two germline ends. The CDR3 coding sequence is TGTGCCAGCAGCCGAGCAGGGAACACTGAAGCTTTCTTT. This encodes CASSRAGNTEAFF.

The J gene is TRBJ2-1, the V gene TRBV5-1; 12 bases map to TRBD2. This CDR3 spans 16 amino acids. V was pared by 0 bases and J by 8 bases, with 6 bases of the junction left unmatched. Germline CDR1 SGHRS, CDR2 YFSETQ. CDR3 in DNA: TGCGCCAGCAGCTTGGGGCTAGCGGGAGGGTTACATGAGCAGTTCTTC. It specifies CASSLGLAGGLHEQFF.

The gene calls are TRBV7-2 and TRBJ2-3; D not certain. The CDR3 loop spans 13 amino acids. The V end lost 5 bases, the J end lost 4 bases, and 10 bases lay between the germline ends. Germline V CDR1 and CDR2: SGHTA, FQGNSA. The CDR3 DNA is TGTGCCAGCAGCCCGTTCTTGGCAGATACGCAGTATTTT. Its protein is CASSPFLADTQYF.

The chain links TRBV5-4 to TRBJ2-5, with 9 bases lining up with TRBD2. Germline CDR1 is SGHNT and CDR2 is YYREEE (reference sequence). The CDR3 loop spans 17 amino acids. V was clipped by 1 base and J by 4 bases; unmatched bases: 11. The CDR3, as DNA: TGTGCCAGCAGCTTGCGCGGGAGGGCCGTTAAGGGAGAGACCCAGTACTTC. Translating it yields CASSLRGRAVKGETQYF.

CDR3: CASGNWTFLEQFF. The CDR3 nucleotides read TGTGCCAGCGGAAATTGGACGTTTCTAGAGCAGTTCTTC. The V call is TRBV27, the J call TRBJ2-1, with D hard to call. CDR1 is MNHEY and CDR2 is SMNVEV in the germline V gene (reference sequence). V lost 8 bases to trimming and J lost 10 bases, with 18 bases between them. The CDR3 has 13 residues.

This chain uses TRBV18 with TRBJ1-1; D unresolved. Germline V gene data show CDR1 as KGHSH and CDR2 as LQKENI. This CDR3 has 15 amino acids. Trimming removed 4 bases at V and 8 bases at J, with 20 bases between. Written as DNA, the CDR3 is TGTGCCAGCTCACAACGTTCTTTGGGCACTGAAGAAGCTTTCTTT. Translating it yields CASSQRSLGTEEAFF.

The chain joins TRBV7-6 to TRBJ2-1; 7 positions match TRBD1. Germline V lookup: CDR1 SGHVS, CDR2 FNYEAQ. The V and J ends lost 5 bases and 5 bases, in that order; junction bases with no gene match: 9. The CDR3 totals 15 residues. The CDR3 loop reads CASSNRGNPNNEQFF. For the CDR3, the DNA is TGTGCCAGCAGCAACAGGGGTAACCCTAACAATGAGCAGTTCTTC.

The chain carries TRBV19 and TRBJ1-1; TRBD1 might be the D (6 bases). V was shortened by 6 bases and J by 1 base, with 6 bases between the two germline ends. Germline CDR1 is LNHDA and CDR2 is SQIVND (reference sequence). This CDR3 is 12 amino acids long. CDR3 region: CASRTGNTEAFF. CDR3 coding DNA: TGTGCCAGTAGGACAGGGAACACTGAAGCTTTCTTT.

V and J are TRBV28 and TRBJ1-2; D is ambiguous. Per the germline V gene, CDR1 is MDHEN and CDR2 is SYDVKM. The CDR3 length is 12 residues. Trimming took off 3 bases at V and 4 bases at J, with 6 bases between the two ends. The CDR3: CASSLIPYGYTF. The CDR3 DNA is TGTGCCAGCAGTTTGATACCCTATGGCTACACCTTC.

The CDR3 spells CASSLSAYEQYF. The CDR3 DNA sequence: TGTGCCAGCAGTTTGAGTGCCTACGAGCAGTACTTC. The chain has TRBV28 and TRBJ2-7; no definite D call. Deletions cut 3 bases from V and 2 bases from J, with 5 bases between. The CDR3 consists of 12 residues. The germline gives CDR1 MDHEN, CDR2 SYDVKM.

The genes are TRBV11-3 and TRBJ2-1; 7 bases fit TRBD1. In germline, CDR1 is SGHNT, CDR2 YENEEA. With 5 bases clipped from V and 8 bases from J, the junction kept 24 bases outside the gene matches. This CDR3 comprises 19 residues. CDR3 DNA sequence: TGTGCCAGCAGCGTAGGGGGCCTTGGTAGCCTTCGGGGTGGCGATGAGCAGTTCTTC. Translating gives CASSVGGLGSLRGGDEQFF. The full variable domain, rest sourced from reference TRBV11-3 and TRBJ2-1, is EAGVVQSPRYKIIEKKQPVAFWCNPISGHNTLYWYLQNLGQGPELLIRYENEEAVDDSQLPKDRFSAERLKGVDSTLKIQPAELGDSAVYLCASSVGGLGSLRGGDEQFFGPGTRLTVL.

The chain uses TRBV18 and TRBJ1-1, with a possible D match to TRBD1 (5 bases). The germline gives CDR1 KGHSH, CDR2 LQKENI. The CDR3 consists of 13 residues. Between the trimmed V and J ends, which lost 6 bases and 4 bases, there was a span of 12 bases. In DNA form, the CDR3 reads TGTGCCAGCTCCCTAGACGGGGGCACTGAAGCTTTCTTT. It encodes CASSLDGGTEAFF.

The chain combines TRBV14 with TRBJ1-2, with unresolved D. The germline V and J ends were trimmed by 2 bases and 2 bases, with 9 bases remaining between them. Germline loops: CDR1 SGHDN, CDR2 FVKESK. CDR3 length: 14 residues. CDR3 loop: CASSQQRSNYGYTF. In nucleotides, the CDR3 is TGTGCCAGCAGCCAACAAAGATCAAACTATGGCTACACCTTC. The whole variable domain, filled in from reference TRBV14 and TRBJ1-2, reads EAGVTQFPSHSVIEKGQTVTLRCDPISGHDNLYWYRRVMGKEIKFLLHFVKESKQDESGMPNNRFLAERTGGTYSTLKVQPAELEDSGVYFCASSQQRSNYGYTFGSGTRLTVV.